These T cell receptor beta chains were read from a single sample in a study of control samples from healthy donors and cancer patients. TCRdb's copy holds only in-frame clones and misses some; the assay was immunoSEQ multiplex PCR. The sample records about 100,000 clones, about 91% being singletons. What was sequenced was blood. Receptor source: a woman in her late teens or twenties in good health. CDR3s include the opening cysteine and the closing phenylalanine or tryptophan. Each record gives: J gene, V gene, clone size, D gene, CDR3 DNA, CDR3 protein. A D gene is named only where the DNA matches it firmly. The size entry is marked missing in some rows and otherwise reads once, few, many or a size class.

J gene: TRBJ2-1
V gene: TRBV7-3
clone size: .
D gene: TRBD2
CDR3 DNA: TGTGCCAGCAGCTCGATTACTAGCGGGAGAGCCCTCGCAAATGAGCAGTTCTTC
CDR3 protein: CASSSITSGRALANEQFF

J gene: TRBJ1-5
V gene: TRBV5-6
clone size: .
D gene: TRBD1
CDR3 DNA: TGTGCCAGCAGCTTGGAGTTGGGGGCAGGGGGGAACAGCAATCAGCCCCAGCATTTT
CDR3 protein: CASSLELGAGGNSNQPQHF

J gene: TRBJ1-5
V gene: TRBV2
clone size: .
D gene: TRBD1
CDR3 DNA: TGTGCCAGCCTCAGGGGGCTCAATCTGCCCCAGCATTTT
CDR3 protein: CASLRGLNLPQHF

J gene: TRBJ1-5
V gene: TRBV2
clone size: once
D gene: TRBD1
CDR3 DNA: TGTGCCAGTGGGGTGGACAGGGGAGGCGGTCAGCCCCAGCATTTT
CDR3 protein: CASGVDRGGGQPQHF

J gene: TRBJ2-3
V gene: TRBV25-1
clone size: .
D gene: TRBD2
CDR3 DNA: TGTGCCAGCACCTCCTCCGGGACTAGCGGGAATACAGATACGCAGTATTTT
CDR3 protein: CASTSSGTSGNTDTQYF

J gene: TRBJ1-4
V gene: TRBV9
clone size: once
D gene: TRBD1
CDR3 DNA: TGTGCCAGCTCTCAGGGACAGAGATTTAATGAAAAACTGTTTTTT
CDR3 protein: CASSQGQRFNEKLFF

J gene: TRBJ2-1
V gene: TRBV7-9
clone size: .
D gene: .
CDR3 DNA: TGTGCCAGCAGCTTAGCTTCCCTTCCAAGGTCCTACAATGAGCAGTTCTTC
CDR3 protein: CASSLASLPRSYNEQFF

J gene: TRBJ1-6
V gene: TRBV19
clone size: .
D gene: TRBD1
CDR3 DNA: TGTGCCAGTAGTCCCCCTAGGGACAGGGGTGCAGCCTATAATTCACCCCTCCACTTT
CDR3 protein: CASSPPRDRGAAYNSPLHF

J gene: TRBJ1-4
V gene: TRBV28
clone size: .
D gene: .
CDR3 DNA: TGTGCCAGCACCCCAGTCACCACTAATGAAAAACTGTTTTTT
CDR3 protein: CASTPVTTNEKLFF

J gene: TRBJ2-1
V gene: TRBV28
clone size: .
D gene: TRBD2
CDR3 DNA: TGTGCCAGCAGTGTCAACCGACTAGCGGGTAGGACCTACAATGAGCAGTTCTTC
CDR3 protein: CASSVNRLAGRTYNEQFF

J gene: TRBJ2-7
V gene: TRBV19
clone size: few
D gene: .
CDR3 DNA: TGTGCCAGTAGCAAATATGGGGCAGGGCCAACCTACGAGCAGTACTTC
CDR3 protein: CASSKYGAGPTYEQYF

J gene: TRBJ2-1
V gene: TRBV5-4
clone size: .
D gene: .
CDR3 DNA: TGTGCCAGCAGCTTGGCGCGGGGCCCCTACAATGAGCAGTTCTTC
CDR3 protein: CASSLARGPYNEQFF

J gene: TRBJ2-3
V gene: TRBV5-1
clone size: once
D gene: .
CDR3 DNA: TGCGCCAGCACCCCGACAGATATCACAGATACGCAGTATTTT
CDR3 protein: CASTPTDITDTQYF

J gene: TRBJ1-5
V gene: TRBV6-5
clone size: once
D gene: .
CDR3 DNA: TGTGCCAGCAGTTACCGGGAGACCAATCAGCCCCAGCATTTT
CDR3 protein: CASSYRETNQPQHF

J gene: TRBJ2-3
V gene: TRBV18
clone size: .
D gene: .
CDR3 DNA: TGTGCCAGCTCACCCACAGATACGCAGTATTTT
CDR3 protein: CASSPTDTQYF

J gene: TRBJ2-5
V gene: TRBV5-1
clone size: .
D gene: .
CDR3 DNA: TGCGCCAGCAGACCTTTTCCGGGACGGACGTACTTC
CDR3 protein: CASRPFPGRTYF

J gene: TRBJ1-6
V gene: TRBV10-3
clone size: .
D gene: .
CDR3 DNA: TGTGCCATCAGTGTTAGTGGCTCACCCCTCCACTTT
CDR3 protein: CAISVSGSPLHF

J gene: TRBJ2-2
V gene: TRBV4-1
clone size: .
D gene: TRBD2
CDR3 DNA: TGCGCCAGCAGCCAAGATCGGCCTAGCGGGGGAGTGAACACCGGGGAGCTGTTTTTT
CDR3 protein: CASSQDRPSGGVNTGELFF

J gene: TRBJ1-1
V gene: TRBV30
clone size: once
D gene: .
CDR3 DNA: TGTGCCTGGAGTAGTCACAGGGCCACTGAAGCTTTCTTT
CDR3 protein: CAWSSHRATEAFF

J gene: TRBJ1-2
V gene: TRBV3-1/TRBV3-2
clone size: .
D gene: .
CDR3 DNA: TGTGCCAGCAGCCAAGCAGTTCACTATGGCTACACCTTC
CDR3 protein: CASSQAVHYGYTF

J gene: TRBJ1-2
V gene: TRBV6-6
clone size: .
D gene: .
CDR3 DNA: TGTGCCAGCAGTTACATTGGGGGGTTCTATGGCTACACCTTC
CDR3 protein: CASSYIGGFYGYTF

J gene: TRBJ2-3
V gene: TRBV5-1
clone size: .
D gene: .
CDR3 DNA: TGCGCCAGCAGCTTGGAAGATACGCAGTATTTT
CDR3 protein: CASSLEDTQYF

J gene: TRBJ2-3
V gene: TRBV11-2
clone size: .
D gene: TRBD2
CDR3 DNA: TGTGCCAGCAGCACGGGACTAGCGGGCCGGGCAGATACGCAGTATTTT
CDR3 protein: CASSTGLAGRADTQYF

J gene: TRBJ2-5
V gene: TRBV9
clone size: .
D gene: TRBD2
CDR3 DNA: TGTGCCAGCAGCGGAAGACCTAGCGGGCGGGAAGAGACCCAGTACTTC
CDR3 protein: CASSGRPSGREETQYF

J gene: TRBJ1-2
V gene: TRBV28
clone size: .
D gene: .
CDR3 DNA: TGTGCCAGCAGAGGTATTTCGGGTGGCTACACCTTC
CDR3 protein: CASRGISGGYTF

J gene: TRBJ1-2
V gene: TRBV19
clone size: .
D gene: TRBD1
CDR3 DNA: TGTGCCAGTAGGGGACAGGGAAAGGGCCGGATTGGCTACACCTTC
CDR3 protein: CASRGQGKGRIGYTF

J gene: TRBJ2-2
V gene: TRBV15
clone size: .
D gene: TRBD1
CDR3 DNA: TGTGCCACCAGCAGCGGGACAGGGGAGGCCGGGGAGCTGTTTTTT
CDR3 protein: CATSSGTGEAGELFF

J gene: TRBJ2-3
V gene: TRBV7-6
clone size: few
D gene: TRBD2
CDR3 DNA: TGTGCCAGCAGCTTAAATAGCGGGAGAGAACGCACAGATACGCAGTATTTT
CDR3 protein: CASSLNSGRERTDTQYF

J gene: TRBJ2-3
V gene: TRBV29-1
clone size: .
D gene: .
CDR3 DNA: TGCAGCGTTGGAATTCGTCTTCCGGGGGACGCAGATACGCAGTATTTT
CDR3 protein: CSVGIRLPGDADTQYF

J gene: TRBJ1-1
V gene: TRBV5-1
clone size: .
D gene: .
CDR3 DNA: TGCGCCAGCAGCTTTAAAGGAGGCAGCACTGAAGCTTTCTTT
CDR3 protein: CASSFKGGSTEAFF

J gene: TRBJ2-3
V gene: TRBV5-4
clone size: .
D gene: .
CDR3 DNA: TGTGCCACCCGAGGGCAGGGCACAGATACGCAGTATTTT
CDR3 protein: CATRGQGTDTQYF

J gene: TRBJ1-2
V gene: TRBV19
clone size: .
D gene: .
CDR3 DNA: TGTGCCAGTAGTATGGGGAGGGGCCCTAACTATGGCTACACCTTC
CDR3 protein: CASSMGRGPNYGYTF

J gene: TRBJ2-3
V gene: TRBV3-1/TRBV3-2
clone size: .
D gene: .
CDR3 DNA: TGTGCCAGCAGAATTGGAACGGGGTACACAGATACGCAGTATTTT
CDR3 protein: CASRIGTGYTDTQYF

J gene: TRBJ1-2
V gene: TRBV30
clone size: .
D gene: TRBD1
CDR3 DNA: TGTGCCTGGACCATTACAGGGGACTATGGCTACACCTTC
CDR3 protein: CAWTITGDYGYTF

J gene: TRBJ1-1
V gene: TRBV7-8
clone size: .
D gene: .
CDR3 DNA: TGTGCCAGCAGCCTATTCCTCGGACGGGACACTGAAGCTTTCTTT
CDR3 protein: CASSLFLGRDTEAFF

J gene: TRBJ1-1
V gene: TRBV7-9
clone size: once
D gene: .
CDR3 DNA: TGTGCCAGCAGCCCGATCCTAACTGAAGCTTTCTTT
CDR3 protein: CASSPILTEAFF

J gene: TRBJ1-1
V gene: TRBV19
clone size: .
D gene: .
CDR3 DNA: TGTGCCAGTAGTATTACACTGAACACTGAAGCTTTCTTT
CDR3 protein: CASSITLNTEAFF

J gene: TRBJ2-7
V gene: TRBV29-1
clone size: once
D gene: TRBD1
CDR3 DNA: TGCAGCGCCAGACAGGGCGCCTACGAGCAGTACTTC
CDR3 protein: CSARQGAYEQYF

J gene: TRBJ2-2
V gene: TRBV5-4
clone size: .
D gene: TRBD1
CDR3 DNA: TGTGCCAGCAGCTACAGGGGGCACACCGGGGAGCTGTTTTTT
CDR3 protein: CASSYRGHTGELFF

J gene: TRBJ1-1
V gene: TRBV10-2
clone size: .
D gene: .
CDR3 DNA: TGCGCCAGCAGTGAGTCGAAAGGACGGAGGAACACTGAAGCTTTCTTT
CDR3 protein: CASSESKGRRNTEAFF

J gene: TRBJ2-7
V gene: TRBV20-1
clone size: .
D gene: .
CDR3 DNA: TGCAGTGCTAGAGAAGGGTACGAGCAGTACTTC
CDR3 protein: CSAREGYEQYF

J gene: TRBJ1-2
V gene: TRBV5-6
clone size: .
D gene: TRBD1
CDR3 DNA: TGTGCCAGCAGCTTCAGGGGGCGAATGGAATCTGGCTACACCTTC
CDR3 protein: CASSFRGRMESGYTF

J gene: TRBJ2-1
V gene: TRBV21-1
clone size: .
D gene: .
CDR3 DNA: TGTGCCAGCAGCAAAAACGGGCAGTACAATGAGCAGTTCTTC
CDR3 protein: CASSKNGQYNEQFF

J gene: TRBJ2-7
V gene: TRBV6-5
clone size: .
D gene: .
CDR3 DNA: TGTGCCAGCAGGGACTACGACTGGCCCTACGAGCAGTACTTC
CDR3 protein: CASRDYDWPYEQYF

J gene: TRBJ2-1
V gene: TRBV6-4
clone size: .
D gene: .
CDR3 DNA: TGTGCCAGCAGTCGGTCTACAGAGGACGAGCAGTTCTTC
CDR3 protein: CASSRSTEDEQFF

J gene: TRBJ2-3
V gene: TRBV6-4
clone size: .
D gene: TRBD2
CDR3 DNA: TGTGCCAGCAGCCCCCTAGCGGGGGGCCGAGATACGCAGTATTTT
CDR3 protein: CASSPLAGGRDTQYF

J gene: TRBJ2-5
V gene: TRBV28
clone size: .
D gene: TRBD1
CDR3 DNA: TGTGCCAGCACCACGGACAGGCAGTACCAAGAGACCCAGTACTTC
CDR3 protein: CASTTDRQYQETQYF

J gene: TRBJ1-5
V gene: TRBV6-2/TRBV6-3
clone size: .
D gene: .
CDR3 DNA: TGTGCCAGCAGTTACGGGGTTCCACCCCCTCAGCATTTT
CDR3 protein: CASSYGVPPPQHF